The rows below give T cell receptor beta chains drawn from one sample of a study of blood T cells in healthy people across ages. One entry per CDR3 protein results from TCRdb running MiXCR on the 5' RACE reads. The table includes over a million distinct CDR3 sequences, around 42% detected once. The sample comprised blood. These receptors were obtained from a woman between 18 and 29 years old in good health. CDR3s include the opening cysteine and the closing phenylalanine or tryptophan. The D gene is left open where the match is weak. Rows may omit the clone size; those that give it use once, few, many or a size class.

d_call j_call v_call clone_size cdr3_nt cdr3_aa
NA TRBJ2-7 TRBV29-1 NA TGCAGCGTTGCCCCCGGTAATTTAGTCAGCGAGCAGTACTTC CSVAPGNLVSEQYF
TRBD2 TRBJ2-5 TRBV6-6 NA TGTGCCAGCAGTTACAGGCGGGAGCCACTCTACGTGCAGTACTTC CASSYRREPLYVQYF
TRBD1 TRBJ1-2 TRBV6-5 few TGTGCCAGCAGTTACTCCTCGACCGGGGGACAGCTAAACTATGGCTACACCTTC CASSYSSTGGQLNYGYTF
NA TRBJ2-5 TRBV3-1 NA TGTGCCAGCAGCCAACTAAACCGGGAGCTGTACTTC CASSQLNRELYF
NA TRBJ2-7 TRBV7-9 many TGTGCCAGCAGCTTAGGGGGGACGGCGCTCTACGAGCAGTACTTC CASSLGGTALYEQYF
NA TRBJ2-5 TRBV6-5 NA TGTGCCAGCAGTACGGTGGAGGAGACCCAGTACTTC CASSTVEETQYF
TRBD2 TRBJ2-1 TRBV6-2/TRBV6-3 NA TGTGCCAGCAGTTACCCCCCGGGGGACTACCGTAACAATGAGCAGTTCTTC CASSYPPGDYRNNEQFF
NA TRBJ2-5 TRBV7-9 NA TGTGCCAGCAGCTTAGATGCACTGGAGACCCAGTACTTC CASSLDALETQYF
NA TRBJ1-2 TRBV20-1 few TGCAGTGCTAGGGCCCAGTTATTTAACTATGGCTACACCTTC CSARAQLFNYGYTF
NA TRBJ2-1 TRBV7-9 few TGTGCCAGCAGCTTGCAGTGGTCGGACTCCCATAAGCAGTTCTTC CASSLQWSDSHKQFF
NA TRBJ2-3 TRBV6-5 few TGTGCCAGCAGTTACTCGGCGGGGCCCCGCACAGATACGCAGTATTTT CASSYSAGPRTDTQYF
NA TRBJ2-3 TRBV5-1 few TGCGCCAGCAGATCTACGCGGGGTTCTAGCACAGATACGCAGTATTTT CASRSTRGSSTDTQYF
TRBD1 TRBJ2-5 TRBV10-3 many TGTGCCATCAGTGAGTCGCGGACAGGAGAGACCCAGTACTTC CAISESRTGETQYF
TRBD1 TRBJ1-1 TRBV3-1 NA TGTGCCAGCAGCTCCCGGCCACTTACCGGGACAGAGAACACTGAAGCTTTCTTT CASSSRPLTGTENTEAFF
TRBD2 TRBJ2-7 TRBV20-1 NA TGCAGTTTCCACCCACTAGCGGGGGCCTACGAGCAGTACTTC CSFHPLAGAYEQYF
TRBD2 TRBJ2-1 TRBV6-5 NA TGTGCCAGCAGATCTAGCGGGTATGGGGGGTACAATGAGCAGTTCTTC CASRSSGYGGYNEQFF
TRBD2 TRBJ2-1 TRBV12-3/TRBV12-4 NA TGTGCCAGCAGTTTTTGGACTAGCCCCTACAATGAGCAGTTCTTC CASSFWTSPYNEQFF
TRBD2 TRBJ2-2 TRBV10-3 NA TGTGCCATCAGCCCACTAGCGGGAGAGACCGGGGAGCTGTTTTTT CAISPLAGETGELFF
TRBD1 TRBJ1-2 TRBV12-3/TRBV12-4 NA TGTGCCAGCAGTTTAGGCACAGGGGAGGGCTATGGCTACACCTTC CASSLGTGEGYGYTF
TRBD2 TRBJ2-1 TRBV5-1 NA TGCGCCAGCAGCGTATCACTAGCGGGAGCCTACAATGAGCAGTTCTTC CASSVSLAGAYNEQFF
TRBD2 TRBJ2-1 TRBV5-1 NA TGCGCCAGCATGACTGGCGGGAGTCACAACAATGAGCAGTTCTTC CASMTGGSHNNEQFF
NA TRBJ2-7 TRBV7-2 NA TGTGCCAGCAGCTTAGTTGGGGGTTCCACACACAGGGCGTCCTACGAGCAGTACTTC CASSLVGGSTHRASYEQYF
TRBD1 TRBJ1-2 TRBV2 few TGTGCCAGCAGTGCCACCGTGACAGGGTTTATGGGAGGCTACACCTTC CASSATVTGFMGGYTF
NA TRBJ1-2 TRBV29-1 NA TGCAGCGTTGGGGCAGGGGCGATTGGCTACACCTTC CSVGAGAIGYTF
NA TRBJ1-5 TRBV5-1 NA TGCACCAGCAGCTTGGGGGGCAGCAATCAGCCCCAGCATTTT CTSSLGGSNQPQHF
TRBD1 TRBJ2-2 TRBV5-1 NA TGCGCCAGCAGCAAGGACAGGGGGTCCGGGGAGCTGTTTTTT CASSKDRGSGELFF
TRBD2 TRBJ2-3 TRBV5-1 NA TGCGCCAGCAGCCCTGGACTAGCGGGGTTTCAAGATACGCAGTATTTT CASSPGLAGFQDTQYF
NA TRBJ2-7 TRBV10-3 few TGTGCCATCAGTGACGGGGCAGGGATCTCCTACGAGCAGTACTTC CAISDGAGISYEQYF
TRBD1 TRBJ2-5 TRBV6-1 NA TGTGCCAGCAGTGAAGCTTCATTTCGTTTCGGGACAGGGGTGCGGGAGACCCAGTACTTC CASSEASFRFGTGVRETQYF
TRBD2 TRBJ2-1 TRBV3-1 NA TGTGCCAGCAGCCAGGATGGGACTAGCGGTTCCTACAATGAGCAGTTCTTC CASSQDGTSGSYNEQFF
NA TRBJ1-5 TRBV4-1 NA TGCGCCAGCAGCCAAGAAGCCACATATAGCAATCAGCCCCAGCATTTT CASSQEATYSNQPQHF
TRBD2 TRBJ2-7 TRBV5-1 NA TGCGCCAGCAGCTCGACAAGCGGGAGCACCTACAATGAGCAGTACTTC CASSSTSGSTYNEQYF
NA TRBJ1-1 TRBV5-1 NA TGCGCCAGCAGCCCAAACCAGGGAAGTGAAGCTTTCTTT CASSPNQGSEAFF
NA TRBJ1-2 TRBV3-1 NA TGTGCCAGCAGCCAATCGGACAGAACCTATGGCTACACCTTC CASSQSDRTYGYTF
TRBD2 TRBJ2-7 TRBV9 few TGTGCCAGCAGCCCCGGTGGTAGCGGGAACTACGAGCAGTACTTC CASSPGGSGNYEQYF
TRBD2 TRBJ2-5 TRBV27 once TGTGCCAGCAGGGGGGTGGGTAGCGGGCAAGAGACCCAGTACTTC CASRGVGSGQETQYF
NA TRBJ2-3 TRBV4-1 NA TGCGCCAGCAGCCAATTCCCCTTGGACCAGAGCACAGATACGCAGTATTTT CASSQFPLDQSTDTQYF
TRBD1 TRBJ2-5 TRBV6-5 NA TGTGCCAGCAGGCAAGGGACAGCTCAAGAGACCCAGTACTTC CASRQGTAQETQYF
NA TRBJ2-1 TRBV30 NA TGTGCCTGGGGGGGTGCCCGACTCACAGCGAATGAGCAGTTCTTC CAWGGARLTANEQFF
NA TRBJ2-5 TRBV18 few TGTGCCAGCTCACCTTCCAGACAAGAGACCCAGTACTTC CASSPSRQETQYF
TRBD2 TRBJ2-3 TRBV5-1 few TGCGCCAGCAGCCCCCGGGGGGACTACACAGATACGCAGTATTTT CASSPRGDYTDTQYF
NA TRBJ2-7 TRBV5-6 NA TGTGCCAGCAGGGAGAGCAGTACTAGGCAGTACTTC CASRESSTRQYF
NA TRBJ2-3 TRBV21-1 NA TGTGCCAGCAGCAACGGTCCGGGGTCCACAGATACGCAGTATTTT CASSNGPGSTDTQYF
NA TRBJ1-4 TRBV7-9 NA TGTGCCAGCAGCTTAAGGAAAACAGAGGAAAAACTGTTTTTT CASSLRKTEEKLFF
NA TRBJ1-1 TRBV12-3/TRBV12-4 NA TGTGCCAGCAGTTCACCGTCCCCGGGGGGCCCCATGAACACTGAAGCTTTCTTT CASSSPSPGGPMNTEAFF
TRBD2 TRBJ2-3 TRBV20-1 few TGCAGTGCCCCAGCGGGGCTGGAAGATACGCAGTATTTT CSAPAGLEDTQYF
NA TRBJ2-1 TRBV6-5 many TGTGCCAGCATGTTTTCGGGGAATGAGCAGTTCTTC CASMFSGNEQFF
TRBD1 TRBJ2-1 TRBV7-9 NA TGTGCCAGCAGTCCCGGACAGGTACACAATGAGCAGTTCTTC CASSPGQVHNEQFF
NA TRBJ2-2 TRBV7-9 NA TGTGCCAGCAGCTTCTGGGAGAGGCAGGCTATCGGGGAGCTGTTTTTT CASSFWERQAIGELFF
TRBD2 TRBJ2-7 TRBV4-1 NA TGCGCCAGCCGCCCAGCGGGAGGGTACGAGCAGTACTTC CASRPAGGYEQYF
NA TRBJ2-1 TRBV11-2 few TGTGCCAGCAGCGCCTGGCTAAGCTCCTACAATGAGCAGTTCTTC CASSAWLSSYNEQFF
TRBD1 TRBJ1-2 TRBV6-5 few TGTGCCAGCCGCTGGACAGGGGGCGCCCCTAACTATGGCTACACCTTC CASRWTGGAPNYGYTF
NA TRBJ1-5 TRBV19 NA TGTGCCAGCAGGAGGGGCCGGTATAGCAATCAGCCCCAGCATTTT CASRRGRYSNQPQHF
NA TRBJ2-1 TRBV5-1 few TGCGCCAGCAGCTTGATGTTGGCAGGGCACAATGAGCAGTTCTTC CASSLMLAGHNEQFF
NA TRBJ2-1 TRBV11-2 NA TGTGCCAGCAGCTTAGACCCGACGGGATCCAACAATGAGCAGTTCTTC CASSLDPTGSNNEQFF
TRBD2 TRBJ2-1 TRBV11-2 NA TGTGCCAGCAGCGACCTAGCGGGAGGTGGCAATGAGCAGTTCTTC CASSDLAGGGNEQFF